This T cell receptor beta chain was documented in a study of shared clonotypes between healthy human individuals. The naive CD8 population came from CD45RO-negative cells selected for CCR7, without terminally differentiated effector memory CD45RA+ cells. TCRdb's table, derived via immunoSEQ multiplex PCR, lists solely in-frame clones and lacks some. The sample holds some 2.1 million clones, less than 95% seen once. CDR3 size: 14 residues. V dropped 0 bases and J dropped 11 bases, with 16 bases sitting between them. Germline lookup yields CDR1 MGHRA and CDR2 YSYEKL. The source is a man younger than 35 in good health. The chain carries TRBV4-1 and TRBJ1-1, with D possibly matching TRBD1 (5 bases). The sample was naive CD8+ T cells sorted from blood. CDR3 loop: CASSQEGGPKGAFF. The CDR3 DNA reads as TGCGCCAGCAGCCAAGAAGGCGGACCAAAGGGGGCTTTCTTT.